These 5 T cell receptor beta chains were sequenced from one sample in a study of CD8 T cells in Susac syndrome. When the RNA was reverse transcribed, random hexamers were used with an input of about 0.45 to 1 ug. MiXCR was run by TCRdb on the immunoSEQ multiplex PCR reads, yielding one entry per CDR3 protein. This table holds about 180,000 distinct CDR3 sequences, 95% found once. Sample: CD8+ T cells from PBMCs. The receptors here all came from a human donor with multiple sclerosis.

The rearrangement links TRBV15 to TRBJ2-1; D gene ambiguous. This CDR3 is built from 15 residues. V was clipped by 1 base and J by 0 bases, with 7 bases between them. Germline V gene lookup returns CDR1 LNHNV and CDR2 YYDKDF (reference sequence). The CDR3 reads CATSRGAASYNEQFF. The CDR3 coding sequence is TGTGCCACCAGCAGAGGGGCAGCCTCCTACAATGAGCAGTTCTTC. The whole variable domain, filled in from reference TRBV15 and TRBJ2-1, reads DAMVIQNPRYQVTQFGKPVTLSCSQTLNHNVMYWYQQKSSQAPKLLFHYYDKDFNNEADTPDNFQSRRPNTSFCFLDIRSPGLGDTAMYLCATSRGAASYNEQFFGPGTRLTVL.

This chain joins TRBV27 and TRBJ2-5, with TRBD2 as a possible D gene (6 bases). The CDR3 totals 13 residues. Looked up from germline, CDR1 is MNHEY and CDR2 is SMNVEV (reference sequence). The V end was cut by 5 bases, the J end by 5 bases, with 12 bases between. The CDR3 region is CASSLARWETQYF. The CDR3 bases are TGTGCCAGCAGTCTAGCGCGATGGGAGACCCAGTACTTC.

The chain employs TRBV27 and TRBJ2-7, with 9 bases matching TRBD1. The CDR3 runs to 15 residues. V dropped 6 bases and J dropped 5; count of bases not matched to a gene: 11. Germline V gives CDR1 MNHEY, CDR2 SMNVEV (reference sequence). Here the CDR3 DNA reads TGTGCCAGCAGCTCATTCGGACAGGGGAGGAACGAGCAGTACTTC. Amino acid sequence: CASSSFGQGRNEQYF.

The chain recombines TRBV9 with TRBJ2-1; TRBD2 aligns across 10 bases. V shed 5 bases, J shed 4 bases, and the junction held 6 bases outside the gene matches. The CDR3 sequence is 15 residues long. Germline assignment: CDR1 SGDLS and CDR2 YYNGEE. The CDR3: CASRSGTSAYNEQFF. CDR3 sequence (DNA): TGTGCCAGCAGGTCCGGGACTAGCGCGTACAATGAGCAGTTCTTC.

The CDR3 protein is CASSVARDRADTQYF. The CDR3 DNA sequence: TGTGCCAGCAGCGTAGCGAGAGACAGGGCAGATACGCAGTATTTT. The gene calls are TRBV9 and TRBJ2-3, with TRBD1 matching 7 bases. This CDR3 is built from 15 residues. Germline V gene data show CDR1 as SGDLS and CDR2 as YYNGEE. The J segment lost 4 bases and the V segment lost 0 bases, leaving 5 bases of the junction unmatched.